This is a list of T cell receptor beta chains from one sample in a study of regulatory T cells in long-lasting Graves disease. TCRdb passed the multiplex PCR reads through MiXCR, listing each CDR3 protein once. The sample consists of more than 400,000 distinct CDR3 sequences, roughly 17% of them appearing once. The data also belong to a second study, concerning T cells in Graves' hyperthyroidism and ophthalmopathy.

The material was peripheral blood mononuclear cells (PBMCs), obtained at new diagnosis, from a patient treated with antithyroid drugs. All receptors derive from a woman aged 25 to 39 with Graves disease. Each CDR3 is given with its conserved first and last residue. Fields, in order: J gene, V gene, CDR3 protein.

TRBJ1-2,TRBV3-1,CASSQDLGYTF
TRBJ2-1,TRBV20-1,CSARLGAPYNEQFF
TRBJ1-2,TRBV2,CASKQDRGDYGYTF
TRBJ1-1,TRBV19,CASSTPGGGRSAEAFF
TRBJ1-5,TRBV7-8,CASSLGRGINQPQHF
TRBJ1-5,TRBV19,CASSIGGHQPQHF
TRBJ2-1,TRBV14,CASSQDWGGVYNEQFF
TRBJ2-1,TRBV27,CASSMSGSYNEQFF
TRBJ2-7,TRBV18,CASSSKTSGKVYEQYF
TRBJ2-1,TRBV11-2,CASSLVWGAGGKRYNEQFF
TRBJ1-2,TRBV3-1,CASSQEHRVGYGYTF
TRBJ2-5,TRBV24-1,CATSNFEVETQYF
TRBJ2-1,TRBV27,CASSLDFGRTNEQFF
TRBJ2-3,TRBV9,CASSVTRGTDTQYF
TRBJ2-7,TRBV20-1,CSAPWEVEQYF
TRBJ1-3,TRBV5-4,CASSRARGNTIYF
TRBJ2-1,TRBV12-3/TRBV12-4,CASSLGGVRETGQFF
TRBJ2-7,TRBV11-2,CASSQALTGTGGEQYF
TRBJ2-7,TRBV11-2,CASRRTRGSSYEQYF
TRBJ2-7,TRBV7-8,CASSLSLLAGGPYEQYF
TRBJ1-5,TRBV28,CASRAFGRRNQPQHF
TRBJ2-5,TRBV7-6,CASSLAGQGISETQYF
TRBJ1-4,TRBV27,CASSLRRDNEKLFF
TRBJ2-1,TRBV12-3/TRBV12-4,CASSSSPIAGAIYNEQFF
TRBJ2-7,TRBV9,CASSVDSGTWTGVNEQYF
TRBJ2-2,TRBV2,CASSESLGGTGELFF
TRBJ2-1,TRBV6-2/TRBV6-3,CASSYRFYNEQFF
TRBJ1-1,TRBV12-3/TRBV12-4,CASGTKVRFEAFF
TRBJ1-2,TRBV10-3,CAISFGQGANYGYTF
TRBJ1-1,TRBV20-1,CSAPTGNTEAFF
TRBJ1-1,TRBV20-1,CSARVTTGGLEAFF
TRBJ1-4,TRBV9,CASSPMGHTNEKLFF
TRBJ2-3,TRBV10-2,CASNINRLALTDTQYF
TRBJ1-5,TRBV9,CASSPSAGGQPQHF
TRBJ2-2,TRBV20-1,CSAPRDRGPSGELFF
TRBJ2-7,TRBV4-1,CASSQRRTSVSYEQYF